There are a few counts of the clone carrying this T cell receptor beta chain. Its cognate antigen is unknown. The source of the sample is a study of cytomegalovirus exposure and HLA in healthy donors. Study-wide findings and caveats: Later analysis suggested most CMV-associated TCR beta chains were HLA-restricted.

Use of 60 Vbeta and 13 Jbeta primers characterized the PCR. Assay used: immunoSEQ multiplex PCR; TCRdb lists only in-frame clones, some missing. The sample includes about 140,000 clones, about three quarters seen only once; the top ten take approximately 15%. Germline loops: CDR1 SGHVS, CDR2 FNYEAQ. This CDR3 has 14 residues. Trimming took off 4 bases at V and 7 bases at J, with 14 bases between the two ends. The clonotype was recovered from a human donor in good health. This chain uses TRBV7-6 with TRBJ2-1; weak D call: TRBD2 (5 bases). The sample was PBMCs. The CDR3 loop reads CASSSFRRTNEQFF. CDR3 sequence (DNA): TGTGCCAGCAGCTCATTTCGACGGACTAATGAGCAGTTCTTC.